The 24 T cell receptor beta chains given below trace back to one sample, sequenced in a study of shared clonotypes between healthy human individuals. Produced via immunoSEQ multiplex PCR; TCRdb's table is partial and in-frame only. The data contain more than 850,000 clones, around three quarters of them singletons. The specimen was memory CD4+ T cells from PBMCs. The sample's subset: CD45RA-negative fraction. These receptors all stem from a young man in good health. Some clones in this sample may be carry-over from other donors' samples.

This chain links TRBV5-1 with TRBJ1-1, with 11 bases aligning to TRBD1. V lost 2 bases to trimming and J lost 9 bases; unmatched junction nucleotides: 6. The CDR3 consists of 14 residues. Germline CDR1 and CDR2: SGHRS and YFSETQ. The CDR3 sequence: CASSFGTGGLKAFF. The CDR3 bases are TGCGCCAGCAGCTTCGGGACAGGGGGACTGAAAGCTTTCTTT.

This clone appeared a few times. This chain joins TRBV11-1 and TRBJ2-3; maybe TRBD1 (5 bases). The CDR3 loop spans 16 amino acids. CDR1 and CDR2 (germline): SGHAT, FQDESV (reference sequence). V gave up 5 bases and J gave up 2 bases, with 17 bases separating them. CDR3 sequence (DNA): TGTGCCAGCAGCCAAAGGGCCAGGGCAGACACAGATACGCAGTATTTT. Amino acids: CASSQRARADTDTQYF.

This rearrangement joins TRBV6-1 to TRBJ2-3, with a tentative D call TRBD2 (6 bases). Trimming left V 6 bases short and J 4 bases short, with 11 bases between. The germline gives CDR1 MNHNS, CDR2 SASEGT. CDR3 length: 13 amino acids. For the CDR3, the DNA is TGTGCCAGCAGCCGAGCGGGCTCAGATACGCAGTATTTT. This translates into CASSRAGSDTQYF.

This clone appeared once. CDR3 sequence reads: CASSLNPPVTQYF. CDR3 DNA: TGTGCCAGCAGCTTGAACCCCCCAGTGACCCAGTACTTC. The gene calls are TRBV11-2 and TRBJ2-5, with no clear D. Trimming removed 3 bases from V and 7 bases from J, with 12 bases in between. From germline, CDR1 is SGHAT and CDR2 FQNNGV. This CDR3 has 13 amino acids. The entire variable domain, with the rest obtained from reference TRBV11-2 and TRBJ2-5, is as follows: EAGVAQSPRYKIIEKRQSVAFWCNPISGHATLYWYQQILGQGPKLLIQFQNNGVVDDSQLPKDRFSAERLKGVDSTLKIQPAKLEDSAVYLCASSLNPPVTQYFGPGTRLLVL.

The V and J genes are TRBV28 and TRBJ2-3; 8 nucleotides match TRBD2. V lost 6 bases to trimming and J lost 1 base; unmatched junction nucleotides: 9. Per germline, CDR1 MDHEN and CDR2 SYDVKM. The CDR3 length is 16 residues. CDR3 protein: CASSRGLAGGTDTQYF. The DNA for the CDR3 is TGTGCCAGCAGCCGTGGACTAGCCGGAGGCACAGATACGCAGTATTTT.

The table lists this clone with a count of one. CDR3 amino acids: CASSITWDGADTQYF. DNA of the CDR3: TGTGCCAGTAGTATAACTTGGGACGGCGCAGATACGCAGTATTTT. The gene calls are TRBV19 and TRBJ2-3; the D gene could be TRBD1 or TRBD2 (5 bases each). Germline V gene lookup returns CDR1 LNHDA and CDR2 SQIVND (reference sequence). This CDR3 has 15 residues. The V end was cut by 2 bases, the J end by 4 bases, with 13 bases between.

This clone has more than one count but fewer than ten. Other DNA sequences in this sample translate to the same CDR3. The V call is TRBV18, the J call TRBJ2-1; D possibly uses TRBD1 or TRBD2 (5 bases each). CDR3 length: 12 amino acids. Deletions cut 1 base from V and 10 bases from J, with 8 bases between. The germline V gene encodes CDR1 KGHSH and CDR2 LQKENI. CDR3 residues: CASSPLRDEQFF. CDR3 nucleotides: TGTGCCAGCTCACCACTCAGGGACGAGCAGTTCTTC.

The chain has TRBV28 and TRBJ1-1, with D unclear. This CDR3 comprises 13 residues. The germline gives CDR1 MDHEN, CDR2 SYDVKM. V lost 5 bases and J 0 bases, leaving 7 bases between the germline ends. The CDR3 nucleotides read TGTGCCAGCAGTCTGATCCTGAACACTGAAGCTTTCTTT. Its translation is CASSLILNTEAFF. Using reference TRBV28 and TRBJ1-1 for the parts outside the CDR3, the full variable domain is DVKVTQSSRYLVKRTGEKVFLECVQDMDHENMFWYRQDPGLGLRLIYFSYDVKMKEKGDIPEGYSVSREKKERFSLILESASTNQTSMYLCASSLILNTEAFFGQGTRLTVV.

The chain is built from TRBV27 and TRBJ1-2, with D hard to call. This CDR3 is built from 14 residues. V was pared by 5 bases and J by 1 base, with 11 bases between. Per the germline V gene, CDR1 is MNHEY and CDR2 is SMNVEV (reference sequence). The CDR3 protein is CASSRVGLNYGYTF. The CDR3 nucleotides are TGTGCCAGCAGTAGGGTAGGGCTTAACTATGGCTACACCTTC.

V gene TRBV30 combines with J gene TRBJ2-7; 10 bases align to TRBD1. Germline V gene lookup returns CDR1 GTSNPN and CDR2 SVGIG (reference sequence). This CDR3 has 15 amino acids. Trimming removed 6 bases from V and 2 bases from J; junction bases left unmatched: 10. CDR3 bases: TGTGCCTGTGGCAAGGGACAGGGGATCCCCTACGAGCAGTACTTC. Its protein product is CACGKGQGIPYEQYF.

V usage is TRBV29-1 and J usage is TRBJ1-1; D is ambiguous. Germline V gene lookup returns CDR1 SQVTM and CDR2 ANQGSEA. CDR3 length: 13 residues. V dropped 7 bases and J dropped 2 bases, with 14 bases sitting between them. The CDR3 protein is CSGVPNLNTEAFF. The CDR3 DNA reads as TGCAGCGGGGTACCGAACTTAAACACTGAAGCTTTCTTT.

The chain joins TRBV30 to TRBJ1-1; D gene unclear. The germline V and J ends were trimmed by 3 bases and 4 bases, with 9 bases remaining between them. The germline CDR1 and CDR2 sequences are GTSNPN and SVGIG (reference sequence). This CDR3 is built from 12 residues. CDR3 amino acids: CAWSRTPTEAFF. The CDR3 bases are TGTGCCTGGAGCCGGACTCCCACTGAAGCTTTCTTT.

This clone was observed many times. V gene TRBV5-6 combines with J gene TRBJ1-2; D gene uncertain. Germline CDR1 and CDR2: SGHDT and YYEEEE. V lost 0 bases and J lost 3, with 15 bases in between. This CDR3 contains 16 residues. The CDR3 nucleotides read TGTGCCAGCAGCTTGGGCAGATCGCCGACTGACTATGGCTACACCTTC. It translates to CASSLGRSPTDYGYTF.

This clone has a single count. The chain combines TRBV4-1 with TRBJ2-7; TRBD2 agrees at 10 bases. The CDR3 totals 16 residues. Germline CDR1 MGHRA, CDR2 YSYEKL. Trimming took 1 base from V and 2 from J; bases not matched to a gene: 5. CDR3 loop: CASSQGRLAGTYEQYF. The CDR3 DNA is TGCGCCAGCAGCCAAGGGCGACTAGCGGGCACCTACGAGCAGTACTTC.

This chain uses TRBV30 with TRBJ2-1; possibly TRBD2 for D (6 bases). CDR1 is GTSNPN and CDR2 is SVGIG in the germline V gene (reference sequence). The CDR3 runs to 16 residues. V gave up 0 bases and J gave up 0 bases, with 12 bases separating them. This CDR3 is CAWSVSGGVSYNEQFF. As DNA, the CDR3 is TGTGCCTGGAGTGTTTCCGGCGGGGTCTCCTACAATGAGCAGTTCTTC.

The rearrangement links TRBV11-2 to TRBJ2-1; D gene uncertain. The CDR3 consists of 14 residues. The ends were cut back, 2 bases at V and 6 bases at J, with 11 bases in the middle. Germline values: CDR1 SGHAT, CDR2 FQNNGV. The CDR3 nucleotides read TGTGCCAGCAGCTTAATTGGCAGAACCAATGAGCAGTTCTTC. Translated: CASSLIGRTNEQFF.

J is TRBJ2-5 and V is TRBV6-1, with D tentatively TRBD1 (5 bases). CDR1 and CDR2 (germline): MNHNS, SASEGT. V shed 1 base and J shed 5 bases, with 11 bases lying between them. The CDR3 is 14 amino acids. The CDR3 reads CASSEVLGVETQYF. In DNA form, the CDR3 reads TGTGCCAGCAGTGAAGTTTTAGGGGTGGAGACCCAGTACTTC.

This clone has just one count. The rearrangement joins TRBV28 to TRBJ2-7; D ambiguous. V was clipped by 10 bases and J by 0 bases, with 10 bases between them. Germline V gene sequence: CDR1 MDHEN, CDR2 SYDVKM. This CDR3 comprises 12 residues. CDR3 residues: CATPVLSYEQYF. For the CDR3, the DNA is TGTGCCACCCCCGTGCTCTCCTACGAGCAGTACTTC.

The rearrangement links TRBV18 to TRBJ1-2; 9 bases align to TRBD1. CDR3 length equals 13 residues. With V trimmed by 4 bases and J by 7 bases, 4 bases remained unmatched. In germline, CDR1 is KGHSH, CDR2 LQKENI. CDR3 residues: CASSRQGESGYTF. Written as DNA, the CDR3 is TGTGCCAGCTCACGACAGGGGGAGAGTGGCTACACCTTC.

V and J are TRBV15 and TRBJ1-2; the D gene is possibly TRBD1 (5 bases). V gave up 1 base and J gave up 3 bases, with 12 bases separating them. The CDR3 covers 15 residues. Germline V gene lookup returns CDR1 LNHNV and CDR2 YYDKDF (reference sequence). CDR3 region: CATSRAFGTDYGYTF. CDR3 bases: TGTGCCACCAGCAGAGCTTTTGGGACGGACTATGGCTACACCTTC.

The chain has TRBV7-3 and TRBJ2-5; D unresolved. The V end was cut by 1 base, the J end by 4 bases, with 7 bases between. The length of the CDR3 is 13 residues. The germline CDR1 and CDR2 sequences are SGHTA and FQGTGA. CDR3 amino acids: CASSLRMRETQYF. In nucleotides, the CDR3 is TGTGCCAGCAGCTTAAGGATGAGAGAGACCCAGTACTTC.

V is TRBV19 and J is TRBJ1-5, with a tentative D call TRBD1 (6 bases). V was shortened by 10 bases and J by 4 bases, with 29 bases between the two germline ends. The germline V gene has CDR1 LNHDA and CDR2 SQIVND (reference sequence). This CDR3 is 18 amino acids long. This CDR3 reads CATGGEWGQGILNQPQHF. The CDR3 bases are TGTGCCACCGGAGGGGAGTGGGGGCAGGGAATATTAAATCAGCCCCAGCATTTT.

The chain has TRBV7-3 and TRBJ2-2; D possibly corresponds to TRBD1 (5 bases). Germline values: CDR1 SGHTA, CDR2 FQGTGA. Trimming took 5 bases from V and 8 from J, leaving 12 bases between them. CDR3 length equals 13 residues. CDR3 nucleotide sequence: TGTGCCAGCAGCCCCCTGGGGCTAGGGGAGCTGTTTTTT. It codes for CASSPLGLGELFF.

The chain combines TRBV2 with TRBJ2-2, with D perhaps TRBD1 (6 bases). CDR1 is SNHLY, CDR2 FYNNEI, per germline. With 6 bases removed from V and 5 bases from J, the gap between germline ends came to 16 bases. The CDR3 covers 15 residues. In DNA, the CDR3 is TGTGCCAGCAGGGTACAGGGAAAGGGGACCGGGGAGCTGTTTTTT. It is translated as CASRVQGKGTGELFF.